The rows below give T cell receptor beta chains drawn from one sample of a study of OX40 agonist ivuxolimab in advanced cancers. Data came from immunoSEQ multiplex PCR; TCRdb stores just in-frame clones and leaves some out. The table has 60,000 to 75,000 clones, 80% to 90% seen once. Sequencing was performed on CD4+ or CD8+ T cells sorted from blood, taken in a trial of the OX40 agonist ivuxolimab. The source is an adult with an advanced solid tumor such as melanoma, head and neck, liver or kidney cancer. Each CDR3 is given with its conserved first and last residue. The order of the fields is CDR3 length, D gene, J gene, V gene, clone size, CDR3 DNA, CDR3 protein. The D gene is left open where the match is weak. The size of a clone is reported for some rows only, either as once, few or many, or as a class for expanded clones.

cdr3_length: 17
d_call: TRBD1
j_call: TRBJ1-1
v_call: TRBV28
clone_size: NA
cdr3_nt: TGTGCCAGCAGTTTAGGTTGGGTACAGGGGGCTGAAGGTGAAGCTTTCTTT
cdr3_aa: CASSLGWVQGAEGEAFF

cdr3_length: 16
d_call: NA
j_call: TRBJ2-3
v_call: TRBV18
clone_size: once
cdr3_nt: TGTGCCAGCTCACCACTAGCCCCAGGTTCCCAGGATACGCAGTATTTT
cdr3_aa: CASSPLAPGSQDTQYF

cdr3_length: 13
d_call: TRBD1
j_call: TRBJ1-2
v_call: TRBV19
clone_size: NA
cdr3_nt: TGTGCCAGTAGTCCAACGACAGGGGATGGCTACACCTTC
cdr3_aa: CASSPTTGDGYTF

cdr3_length: 12
d_call: NA
j_call: TRBJ1-2
v_call: TRBV6-5
clone_size: NA
cdr3_nt: TGTGCCAGCAGTTCCAGGGGTGAAGGCTACACCTTC
cdr3_aa: CASSSRGEGYTF

cdr3_length: 15
d_call: NA
j_call: TRBJ2-4
v_call: TRBV7-2
clone_size: NA
cdr3_nt: TGTGCCAGCAGCTCATACCGGGACCACAAAAACATTCAGTACTTC
cdr3_aa: CASSSYRDHKNIQYF

cdr3_length: 14
d_call: NA
j_call: TRBJ1-2
v_call: TRBV6-5
clone_size: NA
cdr3_nt: TGTGCCAGCAGTTACGACGGACAGTGGTCTGGCTACACCTTC
cdr3_aa: CASSYDGQWSGYTF

cdr3_length: 12
d_call: NA
j_call: TRBJ1-2
v_call: TRBV6-6
clone_size: few
cdr3_nt: TGTGCCAGCAGTTCGGCCGTCTATGGCTACACCTTC
cdr3_aa: CASSSAVYGYTF

cdr3_length: 15
d_call: TRBD1
j_call: TRBJ1-5
v_call: TRBV27
clone_size: NA
cdr3_nt: TGTGCCAGCGGAGGGGGCACAGGGGACAATCAGCCCCAGCATTTT
cdr3_aa: CASGGGTGDNQPQHF

cdr3_length: 12
d_call: NA
j_call: TRBJ1-1
v_call: TRBV6-1
clone_size: few
cdr3_nt: TGTGCCAGCAGTGATAATAGTCCCCGAGCTTTCTTT
cdr3_aa: CASSDNSPRAFF

cdr3_length: 13
d_call: NA
j_call: TRBJ2-4
v_call: TRBV4-2
clone_size: NA
cdr3_nt: TGTGCCAGCAGCGACGCGGACCATAACATTCAGTACTTC
cdr3_aa: CASSDADHNIQYF

cdr3_length: 13
d_call: NA
j_call: TRBJ1-1
v_call: TRBV18
clone_size: NA
cdr3_nt: TGTGCCAGCAGTGGGGTAATGAACACTGAAGCTTTCTTT
cdr3_aa: CASSGVMNTEAFF

cdr3_length: 14
d_call: NA
j_call: TRBJ1-2
v_call: TRBV29-1
clone_size: NA
cdr3_nt: TGCAGCGTGGACTTCGCAGGGTCCTACTATGGCTACACCTTC
cdr3_aa: CSVDFAGSYYGYTF

cdr3_length: 14
d_call: TRBD1
j_call: TRBJ1-1
v_call: TRBV5-1
clone_size: NA
cdr3_nt: TGCGCCAGCAGGGCGGACAGGGTTGGGACTGAAGCTTTCTTT
cdr3_aa: CASRADRVGTEAFF

cdr3_length: 15
d_call: TRBD2
j_call: TRBJ2-1
v_call: TRBV27
clone_size: NA
cdr3_nt: TGTGCCAGCCGAACAACGGGACTAATCTACAATGAGCAGTTCTTC
cdr3_aa: CASRTTGLIYNEQFF

cdr3_length: 14
d_call: NA
j_call: TRBJ2-3
v_call: TRBV19
clone_size: NA
cdr3_nt: TGTGCCAGTAAGGCGGAACAGATCACAGATACGCAGTATTTT
cdr3_aa: CASKAEQITDTQYF

cdr3_length: 16
d_call: NA
j_call: TRBJ1-2
v_call: TRBV2
clone_size: few
cdr3_nt: TGTGCCAGCAGTGAAATAGAAGGACCTTGGTCAAATGGCTACACCTTC
cdr3_aa: CASSEIEGPWSNGYTF

cdr3_length: 17
d_call: TRBD1
j_call: TRBJ1-3
v_call: TRBV7-6
clone_size: once
cdr3_nt: TGTGCCAGCAGCCCACGGACAGGGGTCGGCTCTGGAAACACCATATATTTT
cdr3_aa: CASSPRTGVGSGNTIYF

cdr3_length: 14
d_call: NA
j_call: TRBJ1-5
v_call: TRBV11-2
clone_size: NA
cdr3_nt: TGTGCCAGCAGCCCACAGGGTCACAATCAGCCCCAGCATTTT
cdr3_aa: CASSPQGHNQPQHF

cdr3_length: 11
d_call: NA
j_call: TRBJ2-1
v_call: TRBV6-5
clone_size: NA
cdr3_nt: TGTGCCAGCAGTGTCACCAATGAGCAGTTCTTC
cdr3_aa: CASSVTNEQFF

cdr3_length: 17
d_call: TRBD1
j_call: TRBJ2-2
v_call: TRBV4-3
clone_size: NA
cdr3_nt: TGCGCCAGCAGCCATATGTGGACAGGGGGAAACACCGGGGAGCTGTTTTTT
cdr3_aa: CASSHMWTGGNTGELFF

cdr3_length: 19
d_call: TRBD2
j_call: TRBJ2-7
v_call: TRBV4-2
clone_size: NA
cdr3_nt: TGTGCCAGCAGCCACACCGCCGCCGGGACTAGCGGGAGGTTTTACGAGCAGTACTTC
cdr3_aa: CASSHTAAGTSGRFYEQYF

cdr3_length: 20
d_call: NA
j_call: TRBJ1-6
v_call: TRBV14
clone_size: NA
cdr3_nt: TGTGCCAGCAGCCAAGATTCCCCTTCCTACGCCCGGACAGATTATTCACCCCTCCACTTT
cdr3_aa: CASSQDSPSYARTDYSPLHF

cdr3_length: 14
d_call: TRBD2
j_call: TRBJ2-2
v_call: TRBV7-2
clone_size: NA
cdr3_nt: TGTGCCAGCAGCTTTACGGGAGGCACCGGGGAGCTGTTTTTT
cdr3_aa: CASSFTGGTGELFF

cdr3_length: 14
d_call: NA
j_call: TRBJ2-7
v_call: TRBV6-5
clone_size: NA
cdr3_nt: TGTGCCAGCAGTTACTCGAGCAACTCCTACGAGCAGTACTTC
cdr3_aa: CASSYSSNSYEQYF

cdr3_length: 20
d_call: TRBD2
j_call: TRBJ2-3
v_call: TRBV7-3
clone_size: NA
cdr3_nt: TGTGCCAGCAGCTTAAATCCGCCCGGGACTAGCGGGGGCCGCACAGATACGCAGTATTTT
cdr3_aa: CASSLNPPGTSGGRTDTQYF

cdr3_length: 14
d_call: NA
j_call: TRBJ1-4
v_call: TRBV28
clone_size: once
cdr3_nt: TGTGCCAGCAGTTCCCCTTCAGGCATCGAAAAACTGTTTTTT
cdr3_aa: CASSSPSGIEKLFF

cdr3_length: 12
d_call: NA
j_call: TRBJ1-4
v_call: TRBV5-4
clone_size: NA
cdr3_nt: TGTGCCAGCAGCTTTTGGGGTGAAAAACTGTTTTTT
cdr3_aa: CASSFWGEKLFF

cdr3_length: 14
d_call: NA
j_call: TRBJ1-2
v_call: TRBV5-1
clone_size: NA
cdr3_nt: TGCGCCAGCAGCCTTGCCCTCTCTAACTATGGCTACACCTTC
cdr3_aa: CASSLALSNYGYTF

cdr3_length: 14
d_call: NA
j_call: TRBJ1-1
v_call: TRBV7-9
clone_size: NA
cdr3_nt: TGTGCCAGCAGCTTAGGACAAGCGAACACTGAAGCTTTCTTT
cdr3_aa: CASSLGQANTEAFF

cdr3_length: 13
d_call: NA
j_call: TRBJ1-1
v_call: TRBV19
clone_size: NA
cdr3_nt: TGTGCCAGTAGTACCAGAGTAGACACTGAAGCTTTCTTT
cdr3_aa: CASSTRVDTEAFF

cdr3_length: 16
d_call: TRBD2
j_call: TRBJ2-3
v_call: TRBV19
clone_size: NA
cdr3_nt: TGTGCCAGTAGTTCGGACCCCGGGAGGGGAAGAGATACGCAGTATTTT
cdr3_aa: CASSSDPGRGRDTQYF

cdr3_length: 16
d_call: TRBD2
j_call: TRBJ2-1
v_call: TRBV9
clone_size: NA
cdr3_nt: TGTGCCAGCAGCGCGGGACTAGCGGGATCTCAAAATGAGCAGTTCTTC
cdr3_aa: CASSAGLAGSQNEQFF

cdr3_length: 14
d_call: NA
j_call: TRBJ2-3
v_call: TRBV7-8
clone_size: NA
cdr3_nt: TGTGCCAGCAGCTTTTATTGGGGTTCAGATACGCAGTATTTT
cdr3_aa: CASSFYWGSDTQYF

cdr3_length: 16
d_call: NA
j_call: TRBJ1-3
v_call: TRBV4-2
clone_size: NA
cdr3_nt: TGTGCCAGCAGCCCCCCGGGATGGGACTCTGGAAACACCATATATTTT
cdr3_aa: CASSPPGWDSGNTIYF

cdr3_length: 13
d_call: NA
j_call: TRBJ2-5
v_call: TRBV27
clone_size: once
cdr3_nt: TGTGCCAGCAGTTTCCCCGGGGGCGGGGCCCAGTACTTC
cdr3_aa: CASSFPGGGAQYF

cdr3_length: 15
d_call: TRBD1
j_call: TRBJ1-2
v_call: TRBV6-1
clone_size: NA
cdr3_nt: TGTGCCAGCAGTGAAAGCGGGACAGGGCATGGAGGCTACACCTTC
cdr3_aa: CASSESGTGHGGYTF

cdr3_length: 15
d_call: TRBD1
j_call: TRBJ2-7
v_call: TRBV6-1
clone_size: NA
cdr3_nt: TGTGCCATCATACATGGGGACAGGGTAGCCTACGAGCAGTACTTC
cdr3_aa: CAIIHGDRVAYEQYF